The rows below give T cell receptor beta chains drawn from one sample of a study of graft-versus-host responses after intestinal transplantation. Produced via immunoSEQ multiplex PCR; TCRdb's table is partial and in-frame only. The repertoire includes about 78,000 clones, roughly 84% of them detected once, and roughly 7.3% sits in the top ten. Their antigens remain unidentified. This sample comprised unstimulated CD8+ T cells sorted from spleen or lymph node cells, obtained before transplant. The source of these receptors is a human donor who was the organ donor for an intestinal transplant. Both conserved end residues are part of each CDR3. The D gene is left open where the match is weak. Size is omitted from some rows. Given values are once, few, many or a class for expanded clones.

J gene	clone size	D gene	V gene	CDR3 DNA	CDR3 protein
TRBJ2-7	NA	NA	TRBV11-2	TGTGCCAGCAGCTTAGGGCCCGAGCAGTACTTC	CASSLGPEQYF
TRBJ2-7	NA	NA	TRBV27	TGTGCCAGCAGTCCAGGGAAGGATTACGAGCAGTACTTC	CASSPGKDYEQYF
TRBJ1-4	NA	NA	TRBV28	TGTGCCAGCAGTTCCCCCGGGGGCCCCAAAACTAATGAAAAACTGTTTTTT	CASSSPGGPKTNEKLFF
TRBJ1-5	NA	NA	TRBV7-8	TGTGCCAGCAGCGAGGCCGACAGCACGAATCAGCCCCAGCATTTT	CASSEADSTNQPQHF
TRBJ1-5	NA	TRBD1	TRBV28	TGTGCCAGCAGCTGCCCCTCTTCCACCGGGACAGGGGGCGGACGTAGCAATCAGCCCCAGCATTTT	CASSCPSSTGTGGGRSNQPQHF
TRBJ1-4	NA	NA	TRBV6-6	TGTGCCAGCAGGTTCGTTACAGGGGAAAAACTGTTTTTT	CASRFVTGEKLFF
TRBJ1-2	NA	TRBD1	TRBV25-1	TGTGCCAGCAGCGACCCTTACAGGGGGCAGGGCTACACCTTC	CASSDPYRGQGYTF
TRBJ1-2	NA	NA	TRBV30	TGTGCCTGGAGTGTAGCCGCGGTGAACTATGGCTACACCTTC	CAWSVAAVNYGYTF
TRBJ2-7	NA	NA	TRBV27	TGTGCCACCTCACGCGGGCAGTACTTC	CATSRGQYF
TRBJ1-2	NA	NA	TRBV6-1	TGTGCCAGCAGATTCCGGGCCCGGACCTTC	CASRFRARTF
TRBJ2-7	few	NA	TRBV19	TGTGCCAGTAGTATAGGTTCGGCAGGGGCGCGCTACGAGCAGTACTTC	CASSIGSAGARYEQYF
TRBJ2-1	NA	NA	TRBV14	TGTGCCAGCAGCCAATTAAAGAGGGAGCAGTTCTTC	CASSQLKREQFF
TRBJ2-2	NA	NA	TRBV29-1	TGCAGCGTTATTAGTGGACAGAACACCGGGGAGCTGTTTTTT	CSVISGQNTGELFF
TRBJ1-5	NA	NA	TRBV9	TGTGCCAGCAGCGTCGGTACGGGTAGCAATCAGCCCCAGCATTTT	CASSVGTGSNQPQHF
TRBJ2-3	NA	TRBD2	TRBV11-3	TGTGCCAGCAGCTTTCGGACTAGCGGGGGGTTTGGCACAGATACGCAGTATTTT	CASSFRTSGGFGTDTQYF
TRBJ1-6	once	NA	TRBV5-1	TGCGCCAGCAGCCCGATTTCCGGGGGCTCCTATAATTCACCCCTCCACTTT	CASSPISGGSYNSPLHF
TRBJ1-5	NA	NA	TRBV6-5	TGTGCCAGCAGTCGCCGGGGACATATTAATCAGCCCCAGCATTTT	CASSRRGHINQPQHF
TRBJ1-5	few	NA	TRBV19	TGTGCCAGTAGATTCCTTCTGGAGGCTAGCAATCAGCCCCAGCATTTT	CASRFLLEASNQPQHF
TRBJ2-7	NA	NA	TRBV4-1	TGCGCCAGCAGCCACCTTTGGAGCTCAGGGGCCCCCTACGAGCAGTACTTC	CASSHLWSSGAPYEQYF
TRBJ2-7	NA	NA	TRBV28	TGTGCCAGCAGTTTTGCTACCAGCAACTACGAGCAGTACTTC	CASSFATSNYEQYF
TRBJ2-7	NA	TRBD1	TRBV29-1	TGCAGCGTTGGGGGACAGGGGGCAACGAAGTACTTC	CSVGGQGATKYF
TRBJ2-1	NA	NA	TRBV4-1	TGCGCCAGCAGCCAAGTGTCAGGCGAGTATGAGCAGTTCTTC	CASSQVSGEYEQFF
TRBJ1-1	NA	NA	TRBV14	TGTGCCAGCAGCCAAGGGGCGCCCATGAACACTGAAGCTTTCTTT	CASSQGAPMNTEAFF
TRBJ1-1	NA	NA	TRBV5-5	TGTGCCAGCAGCTTAGGACCTGAAGCTTTCTTT	CASSLGPEAFF